These 31 T cell receptor beta chains were all obtained from the same sample, sequenced in a study of OX40 agonist ivuxolimab in advanced cancers. Measured with immunoSEQ multiplex PCR; TCRdb has only the in-frame clones, and not every one. The sample has just under 100,000 clones; approximately 95% are singletons. Source: CD4+ or CD8+ T cells sorted from blood, taken in a trial of the OX40 agonist ivuxolimab. These receptors were obtained from an adult with an advanced solid tumor such as melanoma, head and neck, liver or kidney cancer.

This sequence joins TRBV28 and TRBJ2-4; TRBD1 is a possible D gene (8 bases). In germline, CDR1 is MDHEN, CDR2 SYDVKM. V lost 5 bases and J 14 bases, leaving 19 bases between the germline ends. This CDR3 contains 13 residues. CDR3 nucleotides: TGTGCCAGCAGTCCCAGGACAGGGAGGGTTAAGTACTTC. It codes for CASSPRTGRVKYF. The complete variable domain, with remaining parts taken from reference TRBV28 and TRBJ2-4, reads DVKVTQSSRYLVKRTGEKVFLECVQDMDHENMFWYRQDPGLGLRLIYFSYDVKMKEKGDIPEGYSVSREKKERFSLILESASTNQTSMYLCASSPRTGRVKYFGAGTRLSVL.

V and J are TRBV11-2 and TRBJ2-3, with D perhaps matching TRBD1 (5 bases). Germline V lookup: CDR1 SGHAT, CDR2 FQNNGV. This CDR3 has 13 amino acids. V was clipped by 2 bases and J by 4 bases, with 7 bases between them. The CDR3: CASSLRGSDTQYF. DNA of the CDR3: TGTGCCAGCAGCTTAAGGGGATCAGATACGCAGTATTTT.

V and J are TRBV19 and TRBJ2-7; perhaps TRBD2 as D (7 bases). Trimming removed 4 bases from V and 4 bases from J, with 23 bases in between. This CDR3 is built from 17 residues. CDR1 is LNHDA, CDR2 SQIVND, per germline (reference sequence). The DNA for the CDR3 is TGTGCCAGTAGTAGGGGGCCGGGGGGCCAGAGAGCTTACGAGCAGTACTTC. It translates to CASSRGPGGQRAYEQYF.

The chain uses TRBV7-2 and TRBJ1-6; perhaps TRBD1 as D (6 bases). The V and J ends lost 4 bases and 4 bases respectively, with 11 bases between them. The germline gives CDR1 SGHTA, CDR2 FQGNSA. CDR3 length: 15 residues. For the CDR3, the DNA is TGTGCCAGCAGCTCTGGACAGACTTATAATTCACCCCTCCACTTT. This codes for CASSSGQTYNSPLHF.

The CDR3 spells CAISDAMEGKENYGYTF. CDR3 coding DNA: TGTGCCATCAGTGACGCCATGGAGGGGAAGGAGAACTATGGCTACACCTTC. The chain has TRBV10-3 and TRBJ1-2; D is possibly TRBD1 (5 bases). The V end lost 3 bases, the J end lost 2 bases, and 19 bases lay between the germline ends. The CDR3 loop spans 17 amino acids. CDR1 is ENHRY, CDR2 SYGVKD, per germline.

CDR3 sequence: CASSPPRTGRDYGYTF. DNA of the CDR3: TGCGCCAGCAGTCCCCCGAGGACGGGGAGGGACTATGGCTACACCTTC. The V call is TRBV23-1, the J call TRBJ1-2; the D is unclear. TRBV23-1 is labeled an ORF, and its function is uncertain. The CDR3 consists of 16 residues. With 4 bases removed from V and 3 bases from J, the gap between germline ends came to 18 bases.

This clone appeared a single time. The V and J genes are TRBV6-5 and TRBJ2-1; 15 bases are shared with TRBD2. The CDR3 has 15 residues. J gave up 7 bases and V 6 bases, and 4 bases lay outside the gene matches. Germline values: CDR1 MNHEY, CDR2 SVGAGI. The CDR3 is CASSRTSGGANEQFF. The DNA of the CDR3 is TGTGCCAGCAGCCGGACTAGCGGGGGGGCAAATGAGCAGTTCTTC.

The chain recombines TRBV30 with TRBJ2-1, with a possible D match to TRBD2 (6 bases). The length of the CDR3 is 15 residues. Trimming stripped 0 bases from V and 0 bases from J, with 9 bases between. CDR1 and CDR2 (germline): GTSNPN, SVGIG (reference sequence). CDR3 sequence (DNA): TGTGCCTGGAGTGTATTCGGGAGCTCCTACAATGAGCAGTTCTTC. It is translated as CAWSVFGSSYNEQFF.

The rearrangement joins TRBV7-6 to TRBJ2-5, with no clear D. CDR1 SGHVS and CDR2 FNYEAQ come from the germline V gene. This CDR3 is built from 14 residues. The V end lost 1 base, the J end lost 5 bases, and 11 bases lay between the germline ends. CDR3: CASSLGGYVETQYF. CDR3 nucleotide sequence: TGTGCCAGCAGCTTAGGGGGATATGTGGAGACCCAGTACTTC.

V gene TRBV18 combines with J gene TRBJ1-3; unclear D gene. The CDR3 contains 16 residues. CDR1 is KGHSH and CDR2 is LQKENI in the germline V gene. The V gene lost 6 bases and the J gene lost 0 bases, with 15 bases spanning the gap. CDR3 DNA sequence: TGTGCCAGCTCGACCCGGGCCCTCAGCTCTGGAAACACCATATATTTT. Encoded protein: CASSTRALSSGNTIYF.

V gene TRBV7-2 combines with J gene TRBJ2-1; no firm D call. The CDR3 extends over 18 amino acids. The V end lost 3 bases, the J end lost 0 bases, and 18 bases lay between the germline ends. Germline CDR1 and CDR2: SGHTA and FQGNSA. CDR3 sequence reads: CASSFTDSSSPSYNEQFF. The CDR3 bases are TGTGCCAGCAGCTTCACCGACTCTTCTTCACCCTCCTACAATGAGCAGTTCTTC.

V is TRBV10-3 and J is TRBJ1-2; 7 nucleotides match TRBD1. Trimming cost V 4 bases and J 4 bases; bases outside gene matches: 3. This CDR3 comprises 13 residues. Germline CDR1 is ENHRY and CDR2 is SYGVKD. CDR3 sequence (DNA): TGTGCCATCAGTGGGACAGGCCGCTATGGCTACACCTTC. This sequence encodes CAISGTGRYGYTF.

J is TRBJ1-3 and V is TRBV4-3; D perhaps matches TRBD1 (5 bases). CDR3 size: 15 residues. Germline V gene sequence: CDR1 LGHNA, CDR2 YSLEER. The ends were cut back, 0 bases at V and 4 bases at J, with 10 bases in the middle. Written as DNA, the CDR3 is TGCGCCAGCAGCCAAGATCGAGGGGTCGGAAACACCATATATTTT. Protein product: CASSQDRGVGNTIYF.

This clone has only one observation. The V and J genes are TRBV19 and TRBJ2-1, with D possibly called TRBD1 or TRBD2 (5 bases each). This CDR3 region has 15 residues. The germline V gene encodes CDR1 LNHDA and CDR2 SQIVND (reference sequence). The germline V and J ends were trimmed by 1 base and 1 base, with 8 bases remaining between them. The CDR3 here is CASSIVWGSYNEQFF. Written as DNA, the CDR3 is TGTGCCAGTAGTATAGTTTGGGGGTCCTACAATGAGCAGTTCTTC.

V is TRBV7-7 and J is TRBJ2-5, with 13 bases identical to TRBD2. Germline V lookup: CDR1 SSHAT, CDR2 FNYEAQ (reference sequence). The V gene end was trimmed by 5 bases and the J gene end by 4 bases; junction bases not matched to a gene: 4. This CDR3 has 15 residues. The DNA of the CDR3 is TGTGCCAGCAGCCCGGGACTAGCGGGACCAGAGACCCAGTACTTC. It translates to CASSPGLAGPETQYF.

This clone was seen once. V is TRBV5-1 and J is TRBJ2-7; D not certain. Deletions cut 1 base from V and 1 base from J, with 9 bases between. This CDR3 is 14 amino acids long. CDR1 and CDR2 from the germline V gene are SGHRS and YFSETQ. The CDR3, as DNA: TGCGCCAGCAGCTTGAGGCAATTATCCTACGAGCAGTACTTC. This gives the protein CASSLRQLSYEQYF.

The gene calls are TRBV10-3 and TRBJ2-2, with D unresolved. V was pared by 8 bases and J by 0 bases, with 7 bases between. Per the germline V gene, CDR1 is ENHRY and CDR2 is SYGVKD. CDR3 size: 13 residues. The CDR3 DNA reads as TGTGCCATCGAGTCAGCGAACACCGGGGAGCTGTTTTTT. Amino acid sequence: CAIESANTGELFF.

This sequence joins TRBV7-2 and TRBJ1-2, with 7 bases that match TRBD1. Germline CDR1 is SGHTA and CDR2 is FQGNSA. CDR3 length: 15 residues. V shed 3 bases, J shed 0 bases, and the junction held 4 bases outside the gene matches. The CDR3, as DNA: TGTGCCAGCAGCTTCCACAGGGGATCTAACTATGGCTACACCTTC. Translated, it gives CASSFHRGSNYGYTF.

This chain joins TRBV9 and TRBJ1-4; 10 positions agree with TRBD1. Germline V gene lookup returns CDR1 SGDLS and CDR2 YYNGEE. V dropped 0 bases and J dropped 7; count of bases not matched to a gene: 9. CDR3 size: 17 residues. The CDR3 coding sequence is TGTGCCAGCAGCGTAGGACAGGGGGCGGGTGGAAGTGAAAAACTGTTTTTT. Its translation: CASSVGQGAGGSEKLFF. The full variable domain, completed using reference TRBV9 and TRBJ1-4, is DSGVTQTPKHLITATGQRVTLRCSPRSGDLSVYWYQQSLDQGLQFLIQYYNGEERAKGNILERFSAQQFPDLHSELNLSSLELGDSALYFCASSVGQGAGGSEKLFFGSGTQLSVL.

This clone was seen a single time. V is TRBV9 and J is TRBJ2-7, with D possibly matching TRBD1 (7 bases). V was cut by 4 bases and J by 1 base, with 12 bases left in between. Germline loops: CDR1 SGDLS, CDR2 YYNGEE. This CDR3 has 14 residues. CDR3 residues: CASSRQGGSYEQYF. CDR3 in DNA: TGTGCCAGCAGCCGGCAGGGGGGTTCCTACGAGCAGTACTTC.

The chain carries TRBV19 and TRBJ2-5; 9 nucleotides line up with TRBD2. V shed 3 bases and J 6 bases; nucleotides not matched to a gene: 5. The CDR3 totals 14 residues. Germline V gene sequence: CDR1 LNHDA, CDR2 SQIVND (reference sequence). In DNA form, the CDR3 reads TGTGCCAGTAGTATCGCGGGGGGGCCCCAGACCCAGTACTTC. This translates into CASSIAGGPQTQYF.

The CDR3 nucleotides are TGCGCCAGCAGCCAAGATCGGGGGACTGAAGCTTTCTTT. Protein: CASSQDRGTEAFF. The chain uses TRBV4-1 and TRBJ1-1; possible D gene TRBD1, 5 bases. Per the germline V gene, CDR1 is MGHRA and CDR2 is YSYEKL. V dropped 0 bases and J dropped 5 bases, with 7 bases sitting between them. The CDR3 has 13 residues.

The V call is TRBV5-3, the J call TRBJ2-1; D not resolved. TRBV5-3 is labeled an ORF, and its function is uncertain. This CDR3 spans 13 amino acids. Trimming took 4 bases from V and 5 from J, leaving 10 bases between them. In DNA form, the CDR3 reads TGTGCCAGAAGCCAAACAGTAAACAATGAGCAGTTCTTC. Its translation is CARSQTVNNEQFF.

This chain joins TRBV7-9 and TRBJ2-4; 10 bases line up with TRBD1. The CDR3 spans 17 residues. The trim removed 0 bases at V and 3 bases at J, leaving 5 bases unmatched. The germline gives CDR1 SEHNR, CDR2 FQNEAQ (reference sequence). CDR3 loop: CASSLASRTGGKNIQYF. CDR3 in DNA: TGTGCCAGCAGCTTAGCGAGCAGGACAGGGGGCAAAAACATTCAGTACTTC.

This clone appeared a single time. V and J are TRBV7-8 and TRBJ2-7, with a weak D call TRBD2 (5 bases). V was shortened by 0 bases and J by 6 bases, with 9 bases between the two germline ends. CDR1 is SGHVS and CDR2 is FQNEAQ in the germline V gene. The CDR3 has 13 residues. This CDR3 reads CASSLASEGEQYF. CDR3 DNA: TGTGCCAGCAGCTTAGCGTCCGAGGGCGAGCAGTACTTC. The full variable domain, rest sourced from reference TRBV7-8 and TRBJ2-7, is GAGVSQSPRYKVAKRGQDVALRCDPISGHVSLFWYQQALGQGPEFLTYFQNEAQLDKSGLPSDRFFAERPEGSVSTLKIQRTQQEDSAVYLCASSLASEGEQYFGPGTRLTVT.

This clone is deemed medium-sized (0.01 to 0.1%). The rearrangement uses TRBV18 and TRBJ1-2; D unresolved. This CDR3 has 15 amino acids. V lost 1 base, J lost 0 bases, and 9 bases lay in between. CDR1 and CDR2 from the germline V gene are KGHSH and LQKENI. The CDR3 loop reads CASSPLTDANYGYTF. CDR3 nucleotide sequence: TGTGCCAGCTCACCACTAACAGATGCTAACTATGGCTACACCTTC.

The chain recombines TRBV10-3 with TRBJ1-2; D remains ambiguous. In germline, CDR1 is ENHRY, CDR2 SYGVKD. The V and J ends lost 6 bases and 2 bases respectively, with 16 bases between them. The CDR3 sequence is 15 residues long. The CDR3 sequence: CAIRQGREKNYGYTF. CDR3 in DNA: TGTGCCATCAGGCAAGGAAGGGAAAAAAACTATGGCTACACCTTC.

The rearrangement uses TRBV6-6 and TRBJ1-2, with a weak D call TRBD1 (5 bases). V was clipped by 6 bases and J by 4 bases, with 21 bases between them. CDR1 MNHNY and CDR2 SVGAGI come from the germline V gene (reference sequence). CDR3 length equals 16 residues. Here the CDR3 reads CASSSVRRQISYGYTF. The CDR3 bases are TGTGCCAGCAGCTCTGTGCGAAGACAGATTTCCTATGGCTACACCTTC.

V is TRBV7-6 and J is TRBJ2-7; D is possibly TRBD2 (6 bases). The V end lost 5 bases, the J end lost 2 bases, and 7 bases lay between the germline ends. Germline V gene data show CDR1 as SGHVS and CDR2 as FNYEAQ. This CDR3 region has 12 residues. CDR3 nucleotide sequence: TGTGCCAGCAGCGGAGGGACCTACGAGCAGTACTTC. It specifies CASSGGTYEQYF.

The CDR3 region is CAWSLSGTPRTDTQYF. CDR3 DNA sequence: TGTGCCTGGAGTCTCTCCGGGACCCCCCGCACAGATACGCAGTATTTT. The rearrangement uses TRBV30 and TRBJ2-3; D may match TRBD1 or TRBD2 (5 bases each). The ends were cut back, 2 bases at V and 1 base at J, with 16 bases in the middle. This CDR3 contains 16 residues. The germline V gene encodes CDR1 GTSNPN and CDR2 SVGIG (reference sequence).

This sequence joins TRBV7-6 and TRBJ1-1; D is unresolved. The CDR3 runs 13 residues. Looked up from germline, CDR1 is SGHVS and CDR2 is FNYEAQ. V lost 3 bases to trimming and J lost 1 base, with 6 bases between them. The CDR3 DNA follows: TGTGCCAGCAGCTTCCAACAGAACACTGAAGCTTTCTTT. It specifies CASSFQQNTEAFF.